One sample yielded the 20 T cell receptor beta chains listed below, sequenced in a study of cytomegalovirus exposure and HLA in healthy donors. PCR amplification relied on 60 Vbeta primers (plus 13 Jbeta primers). Produced via immunoSEQ multiplex PCR; TCRdb's table is partial and in-frame only. Of 150,000 to 200,000 clones listed, around 75% are singletons. Material for sequencing was PBMCs. These receptors were obtained from a man younger than 35 in good health and CMV-seropositive.

This chain links TRBV25-1 with TRBJ2-1; D might be TRBD1 (5 bases). CDR3 size: 15 residues. Germline assignment: CDR1 MGHDK and CDR2 SYGVNS. V dropped 0 bases and J dropped 6 bases, with 12 bases sitting between them. The CDR3 nucleotides are TGTGCCAGCAGTGAATATCTAGTGGACACCAATGAGCAGTTCTTC. This translates into CASSEYLVDTNEQFF.

This chain links TRBV6-1 with TRBJ2-5, with 10 bases identical to TRBD2. Germline assignment: CDR1 MNHNS and CDR2 SASEGT. Germline trimming cut 2 bases from V and 5 bases from J; bases unmatched to any gene: 11. The CDR3 sequence is 17 residues long. The CDR3 is CASSERAVAGGGETQYF. CDR3 DNA: TGTGCCAGCAGTGAAAGGGCGGTAGCGGGAGGTGGGGAGACCCAGTACTTC.

In its sample, this clone was seen a few times. This chain uses TRBV4-1 with TRBJ1-1, with TRBD1 as a possible D gene (6 bases). Germline CDR1 and CDR2: MGHRA and YSYEKL. The CDR3 length is 14 residues. V lost 3 bases, J lost 5 bases, and 13 bases lay in between. The CDR3 here is CASSQTGRATEAFF. DNA for the CDR3: TGCGCCAGCAGCCAGACAGGACGGGCGACTGAAGCTTTCTTT.

This clone was counted a single time. The chain joins TRBV28 to TRBJ2-7, with D perhaps TRBD2 (7 bases). Germline V CDR1 and CDR2: MDHEN, SYDVKM. The CDR3 length is 14 residues. V was pared by 6 bases and J by 0 bases, with 12 bases between. Written as DNA, the CDR3 is TGTGCCAGCAGAAGGGGGGGGAGCTCCTACGAGCAGTACGTC. Translated, it gives CASRRGGSSYEQYV.

V is TRBV27 and J is TRBJ1-6; 7 positions match TRBD1. This CDR3 has 14 amino acids. With V trimmed by 5 bases and J by 7 bases, 5 bases remained unmatched. Germline assignment: CDR1 MNHEY and CDR2 SMNVEV (reference sequence). The CDR3 region is CASSTGTENSPLHF. CDR3 coding DNA: TGTGCCAGCAGTACCGGGACAGAGAATTCACCCCTCCACTTT.

This clone has only one observation. The chain links TRBV6-5 to TRBJ1-2; possibly TRBD1 for D (6 bases). Germline V gene sequence: CDR1 MNHEY, CDR2 SVGAGI. V was shortened by 4 bases and J by 3 bases, with 15 bases between the two germline ends. The CDR3 length is 15 residues. CDR3 in DNA: TGTGCCAGCAGTTTACAGGGCCCGCTGGACTATGGCTACACCTTC. Translation gives CASSLQGPLDYGYTF.

J is TRBJ1-2 and V is TRBV6-1, with D hard to call. Deletions cut 1 base from V and 0 bases from J, with 6 bases between. Germline loops: CDR1 MNHNS, CDR2 SASEGT. This CDR3 is built from 14 residues. CDR3 coding DNA: TGTGCCAGCAGTGAAGGACATCCTAACTATGGCTACACCTTC. Translating it yields CASSEGHPNYGYTF.

This chain joins TRBV30 and TRBJ2-7; the D is unclear. The V gene lost 3 bases and the J gene lost 3 bases, with 12 bases spanning the gap. The CDR3 is made up of 13 amino acids. CDR1 and CDR2 (germline): GTSNPN, SVGIG (reference sequence). The CDR3 reads CAWSPQIGYEQYV. Written as DNA, the CDR3 is TGTGCCTGGAGCCCACAGATCGGCTACGAGCAGTACGTC.

This clone showed up just a few times. V and J are TRBV4-2 and TRBJ1-6; D is possibly TRBD1 (6 bases). Trimming removed 1 base at V and 9 bases at J, with 19 bases between. Germline V CDR1 and CDR2: LGHNA, YNFKEQ. This CDR3 comprises 17 residues. The CDR3 bases are TGTGCCAGCAGCCAAGCCAGAGAGGGGGGGGCTCCTTCACCCCTCCACTTT. This encodes CASSQAREGGAPSPLHF.

V is TRBV2 and J is TRBJ1-1, with D tentatively TRBD1 (5 bases). The CDR3 has 14 residues. Trimming stripped 7 bases from V and 3 bases from J, with 15 bases between. In germline, CDR1 is SNHLY, CDR2 FYNNEI. CDR3 amino acids: CASMKGLGDTEAFF. CDR3 sequence (DNA): TGTGCCAGCATGAAGGGTCTAGGGGACACTGAAGCTTTCTTT.

This chain uses TRBV5-1 with TRBJ2-7; possible D gene TRBD1, 6 bases. V gave up 4 bases and J gave up 6 bases, with 14 bases separating them. Looked up from germline, CDR1 is SGHRS and CDR2 is YFSETQ. This CDR3 is built from 13 residues. CDR3 nucleotide sequence: TGCGCCAGCAGCCCACAGGGTCGTAGCGAGCAGTACGTC. Translating it yields CASSPQGRSEQYV.

The V and J genes are TRBV7-8 and TRBJ1-5; maybe TRBD1 (5 bases). Germline CDR1 reads SGHVS; CDR2 reads FQNEAQ. The V gene lost 5 bases and the J gene lost 4 bases, with 18 bases spanning the gap. The CDR3 extends over 16 amino acids. The CDR3 loop is CASSPGAVGVNQPQHF. CDR3 coding DNA: TGTGCCAGCAGCCCTGGGGCCGTAGGGGTTAATCAGCCCCAGCATTTT.

This clone was recorded a few times. J is TRBJ2-5 and V is TRBV30, with D perhaps TRBD2 (6 bases). V was shortened by 3 bases and J by 5 bases, with 7 bases between the two germline ends. Germline lookup yields CDR1 GTSNPN and CDR2 SVGIG (reference sequence). The CDR3 has 11 amino acids. CDR3 region: CAWSAGETQYF. The CDR3 bases are TGTGCCTGGAGCGCGGGGGAGACCCAGTACTTC.

The DNA of the CDR3 is TGTGCCAGCAGTTACGCGGGCCCGAACACTGAAGCTTTCTTT. Protein sequence: CASSYAGPNTEAFF. The chain couples TRBV6-5 to TRBJ1-1; D unclear. Germline CDR1 MNHEY, CDR2 SVGAGI. Trimming shortened V by 2 bases and J by 1 base, and 8 bases separated the two germline ends. CDR3 length: 14 residues.

The chain couples TRBV7-6 to TRBJ2-5; TRBD2 aligns across 16 bases. Germline V gene sequence: CDR1 SGHVS, CDR2 FNYEAQ. The CDR3 length is 18 residues. Germline trimming cut 5 bases from V and 7 bases from J; bases unmatched to any gene: 13. The CDR3 DNA reads TGTGCCAGCAGCGATACCACGGGACTAGCGGGGGGGAGAGGGACCCAGTACTTC. It codes for CASSDTTGLAGGRGTQYF.

This clone showed up just once. The chain carries TRBV5-4 and TRBJ2-3; 9 nucleotides agree with TRBD2. Germline V gives CDR1 SGHNT, CDR2 YYREEE (reference sequence). The CDR3 extends over 17 amino acids. V trimming: 0 bases; J trimming: 1 base; junction bases outside the gene matches: 6. Here the CDR3 DNA reads TGTGCCAGCAGCTTGGTTCGCGGGGGGGCCGGCACAGATACGCAGTATTTT. It codes for CASSLVRGGAGTDTQYF.

This chain links TRBV14 with TRBJ2-1, with 12 nucleotides matching TRBD1. The ends lost 4 bases at V and 6 bases at J; junction bases unmatched: 7. This CDR3 region has 16 residues. The germline V gene encodes CDR1 SGHDN and CDR2 FVKESK. The CDR3, as DNA: TGTGCCAGCAGCCTCGGGACAGGGGGCAAGGCCAATGAGCAGTTCTTC. This codes for CASSLGTGGKANEQFF.

This chain links TRBV19 with TRBJ1-1; 7 bases are a match to TRBD1. This CDR3 has 15 residues. V trimming: 7 bases; J trimming: 1 base; junction bases outside the gene matches: 9. Germline CDR1 reads LNHDA; CDR2 reads SQIVND (reference sequence). CDR3 DNA sequence: TGTGCCAGTACTCCGACGGACAGGAAGAACACTGAAGCTTTCTTT. Encoded protein: CASTPTDRKNTEAFF.

By frequency in the sample, this clone is medium-sized (0.01 to 0.1%). V gene TRBV6-1 combines with J gene TRBJ1-1; tentative D call: TRBD1 (5 bases). Looked up from germline, CDR1 is MNHNS and CDR2 is SASEGT. Deletions cut 2 bases from V and 5 bases from J, with 12 bases between. The CDR3 runs to 14 residues. The CDR3 DNA follows: TGTGCCAGCAGTGAAACGGGGGAAAGGACTGAAGCTTTCTTT. It encodes CASSETGERTEAFF.

The genes are TRBV6-5 and TRBJ1-2; the D gene is possibly TRBD1 (5 bases). The CDR3 totals 13 residues. V was cut by 7 bases and J by 4 bases, with 13 bases left in between. The germline V gene has CDR1 MNHEY and CDR2 SVGAGI. The CDR3 DNA reads as TGTGCCAGCACCTTGGGGCCGAGCTATGGCTACACCTTC. It translates to CASTLGPSYGYTF.